The rows below give T cell receptor beta chains drawn from one sample of a study of T cell responses to AZD1222 COVID-19 vaccine. Clones were sequenced by immunoSEQ multiplex PCR, and TCRdb holds only the in-frame ones, with some missing. The sample lists about 100,000 clones; 88% were seen once. The sequencing used peripheral blood, collected on day 0 of AZD1222 vaccination. The receptors here all came from an adult in good health. The CDR3 runs from the conserved cysteine through the conserved F or W.

j_gene | v_gene | CDR3aa
TRBJ1-6 | TRBV10-2 | CATRTGGEGSSPLHF
TRBJ2-2 | TRBV18 | CASSPWTPEYTGELFF
TRBJ2-2 | TRBV7-8 | CASSLARITGELFF
TRBJ1-2 | TRBV27 | CASSPGQGAIPPLGGYTF
TRBJ2-2 | TRBV5-6 | CASSLAFLQRERTGELFF
TRBJ2-1 | TRBV19 | CASSARLAGGLGEQFF
TRBJ2-5 | TRBV7-3 | CASSLSQGRWETQYF
TRBJ1-2 | TRBV18 | CASSPAGGSYTF
TRBJ2-2 | TRBV9 | CASKKDGDTGELFF
TRBJ1-1 | TRBV28 | CASGPDRLAFF
TRBJ2-7 | TRBV5-5 | CASSPIQRGDYEQYF
TRBJ1-3 | TRBV7-8 | CASSYERLLSGNTIYF
TRBJ1-2 | TRBV6-1 | CASSQGGAGIDYGYTF
TRBJ2-1 | TRBV7-9 | CASSLWTPPGGRTNEQFF
TRBJ1-6 | TRBV4-2 | CASSQDYSDNSPLHF
TRBJ2-5 | TRBV4-1 | CASSQFRKETQYF
TRBJ2-7 | TRBV19 | CASSQTGGFVSGEQYF
TRBJ2-1 | TRBV19 | CASGQNPQGRTIYNEQFF
TRBJ1-4 | TRBV25-1 | CASATGGGEKLFF
TRBJ1-1 | TRBV29-1 | CSVEETGVVNTEAFF
TRBJ2-7 | TRBV7-2 | CASTLAGAPYEQYF
TRBJ2-7 | TRBV6-6 | CASRAGGSYEQYF
TRBJ1-1 | TRBV5-1 | CASSWRGAGENTEAFF
TRBJ2-7 | TRBV7-2 | CASSFNQGYEQYF
TRBJ1-1 | TRBV6-2/TRBV6-3 | CASSYKREAFF
TRBJ2-7 | TRBV18 | CASSPGGSYEQYF
TRBJ2-2 | TRBV2 | CASSGQANTGELFF
TRBJ2-1 | TRBV7-3 | CASSLLGWNEQFF
TRBJ1-5 | TRBV16 | CASSQSSHSNQPQHF
TRBJ2-2 | TRBV5-1 | CASSFRQGGSITGELFF
TRBJ1-1 | TRBV11-2 | CASSFTGRTEAFF
TRBJ1-2 | TRBV28 | CASSLSGYGYTF
TRBJ1-4 | TRBV5-1 | CASSLAMFGNEKLFF
TRBJ1-3 | TRBV19 | CASSTGTGYDYSGNTIYF
TRBJ2-7 | TRBV6-5 | CASSRDVSYEQYF
TRBJ2-7 | TRBV19 | CASSTRRGAANEQYF
TRBJ2-1 | TRBV28 | CASSTTRRRDRDNEQFF
TRBJ1-5 | TRBV28 | CASRTGNQPQHF
TRBJ2-2 | TRBV9 | CASSVTLYRGSGELFF
TRBJ2-7 | TRBV4-3 | CASSPTGWDEQYF
TRBJ2-3 | TRBV7-2 | CASSSRGQGVDTQYF
TRBJ1-1 | TRBV27 | CASGPTGAMGEAFF
TRBJ1-5 | TRBV7-9 | CASSPGQGFNQPQHF
TRBJ1-4 | TRBV27 | CASSLSRGHQGREKLFF
TRBJ2-3 | TRBV29-1 | CSVVLAVGTDTQYF
TRBJ1-2 | TRBV24-1 | CATSDYQGVKGYTF
TRBJ1-2 | TRBV4-3 | CASSQDPAQGGYYGYTF